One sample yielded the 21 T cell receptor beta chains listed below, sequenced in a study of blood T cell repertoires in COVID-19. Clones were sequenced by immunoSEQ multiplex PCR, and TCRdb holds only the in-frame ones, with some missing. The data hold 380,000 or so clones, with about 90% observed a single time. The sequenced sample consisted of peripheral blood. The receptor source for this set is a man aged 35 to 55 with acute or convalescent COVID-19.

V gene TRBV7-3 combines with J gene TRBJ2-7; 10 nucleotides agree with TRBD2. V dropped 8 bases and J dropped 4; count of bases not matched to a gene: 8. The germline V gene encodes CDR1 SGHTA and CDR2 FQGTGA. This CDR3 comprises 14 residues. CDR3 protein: CASSTLAGPYEQYF. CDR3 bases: TGTGCCAGCTCCACACTAGCGGGACCTTACGAGCAGTACTTC.

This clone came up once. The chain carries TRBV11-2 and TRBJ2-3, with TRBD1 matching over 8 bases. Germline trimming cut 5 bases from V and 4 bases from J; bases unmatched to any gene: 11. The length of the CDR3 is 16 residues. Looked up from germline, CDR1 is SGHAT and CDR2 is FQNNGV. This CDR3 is CASSGLRGRFADTQYF. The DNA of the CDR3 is TGTGCCAGCAGCGGGCTCAGGGGGCGGTTTGCAGATACGCAGTATTTT.

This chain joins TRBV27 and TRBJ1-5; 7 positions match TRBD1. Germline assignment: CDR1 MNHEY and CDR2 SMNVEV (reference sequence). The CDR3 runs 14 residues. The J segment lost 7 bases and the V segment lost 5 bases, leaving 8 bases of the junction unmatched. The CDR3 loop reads CASSLRQGAQPQHF. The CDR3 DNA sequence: TGTGCCAGCAGTCTGAGACAGGGTGCACAGCCCCAGCATTTT.

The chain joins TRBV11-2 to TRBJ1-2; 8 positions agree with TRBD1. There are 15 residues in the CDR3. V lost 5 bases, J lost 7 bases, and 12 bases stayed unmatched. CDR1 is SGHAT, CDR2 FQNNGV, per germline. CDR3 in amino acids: CASSRPRGPQGGYTF. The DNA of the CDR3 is TGTGCCAGCAGCCGTCCCAGGGGGCCTCAGGGTGGCTACACCTTC.

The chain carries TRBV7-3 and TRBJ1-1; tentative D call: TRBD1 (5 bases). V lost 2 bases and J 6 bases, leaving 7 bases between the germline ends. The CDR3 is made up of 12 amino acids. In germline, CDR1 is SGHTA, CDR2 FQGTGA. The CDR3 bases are TGTGCCAGCAGCTTATCAGGGTCTGAAGCTTTCTTT. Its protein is CASSLSGSEAFF.

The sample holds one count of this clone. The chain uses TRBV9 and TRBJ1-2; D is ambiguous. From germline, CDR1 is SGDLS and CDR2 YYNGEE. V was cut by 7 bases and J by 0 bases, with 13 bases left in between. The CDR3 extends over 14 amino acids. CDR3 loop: CASAQHGANYGYTF. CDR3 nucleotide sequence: TGTGCCAGCGCTCAACACGGGGCTAACTATGGCTACACCTTC. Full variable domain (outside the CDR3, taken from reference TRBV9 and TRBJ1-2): DSGVTQTPKHLITATGQRVTLRCSPRSGDLSVYWYQQSLDQGLQFLIQYYNGEERAKGNILERFSAQQFPDLHSELNLSSLELGDSALYFCASAQHGANYGYTFGSGTRLTVV.

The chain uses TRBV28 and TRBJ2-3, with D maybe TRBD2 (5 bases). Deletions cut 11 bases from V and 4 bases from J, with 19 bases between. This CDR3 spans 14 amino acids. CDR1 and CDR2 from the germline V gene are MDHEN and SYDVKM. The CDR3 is CAASDSNKPDTQYF. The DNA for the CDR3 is TGTGCCGCGTCGGACTCAAATAAACCAGATACGCAGTATTTT.

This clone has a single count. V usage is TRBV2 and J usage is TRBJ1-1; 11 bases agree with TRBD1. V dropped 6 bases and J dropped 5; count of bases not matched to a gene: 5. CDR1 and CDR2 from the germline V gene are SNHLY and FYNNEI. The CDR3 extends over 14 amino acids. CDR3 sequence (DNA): TGTGCCAGCAGGGACAGGGGGCTATCGACTGAAGCTTTCTTT. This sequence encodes CASRDRGLSTEAFF.

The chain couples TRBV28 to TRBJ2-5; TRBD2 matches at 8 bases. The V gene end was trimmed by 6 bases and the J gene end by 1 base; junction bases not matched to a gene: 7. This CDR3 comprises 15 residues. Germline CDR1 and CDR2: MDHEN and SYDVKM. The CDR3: CASSVTSGSQETQYF. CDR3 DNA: TGTGCCAGCAGCGTAACTAGCGGATCCCAAGAGACCCAGTACTTC.

In DNA form, the CDR3 reads TGTGCCAGCAGCTTAACGGGACAGGGGACGCTGGGGACTGAAGCTTTCTTT. Its protein is CASSLTGQGTLGTEAFF. The chain carries TRBV7-3 and TRBJ1-1, with TRBD1 matching over 10 bases. This CDR3 spans 17 amino acids. The V gene end was trimmed by 0 bases and the J gene end by 5 bases; junction bases not matched to a gene: 9. Per germline, CDR1 SGHTA and CDR2 FQGTGA.

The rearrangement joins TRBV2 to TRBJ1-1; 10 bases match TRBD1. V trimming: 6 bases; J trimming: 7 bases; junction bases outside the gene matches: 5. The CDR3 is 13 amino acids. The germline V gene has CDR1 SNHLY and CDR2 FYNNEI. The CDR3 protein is CASSLGQGVEAFF. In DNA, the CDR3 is TGTGCCAGCAGCCTAGGACAGGGGGTTGAAGCTTTCTTT.

The CDR3 sequence: CASTRYDNQPQHF. In DNA form, the CDR3 reads TGTGCCAGCACCAGGTATGACAATCAGCCCCAGCATTTT. The V gene is TRBV28, the J gene TRBJ1-5; D gene unclear. Germline lookup yields CDR1 MDHEN and CDR2 SYDVKM. The ends were cut back, 7 bases at V and 3 bases at J, with 10 bases in the middle. This CDR3 spans 13 amino acids.

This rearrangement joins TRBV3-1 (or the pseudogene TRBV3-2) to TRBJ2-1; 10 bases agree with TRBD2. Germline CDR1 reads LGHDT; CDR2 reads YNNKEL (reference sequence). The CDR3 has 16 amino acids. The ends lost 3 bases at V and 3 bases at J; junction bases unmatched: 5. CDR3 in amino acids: CASSQLAGAHYNEQFF. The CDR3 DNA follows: TGTGCCAGCAGCCAGCTAGCGGGGGCCCACTACAATGAGCAGTTCTTC.

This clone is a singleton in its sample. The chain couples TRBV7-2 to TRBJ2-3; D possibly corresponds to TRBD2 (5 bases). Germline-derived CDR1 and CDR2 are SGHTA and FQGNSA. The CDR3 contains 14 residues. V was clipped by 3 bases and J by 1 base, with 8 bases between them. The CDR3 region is CASSFEGGTDTQYF. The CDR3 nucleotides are TGTGCCAGCAGCTTCGAGGGTGGCACAGATACGCAGTATTTT.

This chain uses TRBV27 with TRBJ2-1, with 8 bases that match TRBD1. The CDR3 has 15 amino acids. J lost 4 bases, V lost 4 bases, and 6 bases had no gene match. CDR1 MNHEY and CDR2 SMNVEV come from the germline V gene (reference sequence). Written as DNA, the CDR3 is TGTGCCAGCAGTTCCGACAGGGGTGGGTACAATGAGCAGTTCTTC. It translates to CASSSDRGGYNEQFF.

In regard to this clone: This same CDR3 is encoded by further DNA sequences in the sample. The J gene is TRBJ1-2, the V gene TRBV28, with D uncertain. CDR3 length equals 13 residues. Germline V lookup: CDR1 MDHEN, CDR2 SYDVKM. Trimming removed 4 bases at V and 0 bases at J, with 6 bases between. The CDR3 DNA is TGTGCCAGCAGTTCCGGGACTAACTATGGCTACACCTTC. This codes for CASSSGTNYGYTF.

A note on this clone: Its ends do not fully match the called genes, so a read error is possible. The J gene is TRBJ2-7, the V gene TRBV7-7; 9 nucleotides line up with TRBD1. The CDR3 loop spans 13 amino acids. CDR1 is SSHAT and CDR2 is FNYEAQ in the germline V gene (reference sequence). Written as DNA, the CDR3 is TGTGCTAGCAGCTTAGGGACAGGGTCCGAGCAGTACTTC. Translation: CASSLGTGSEQYF.

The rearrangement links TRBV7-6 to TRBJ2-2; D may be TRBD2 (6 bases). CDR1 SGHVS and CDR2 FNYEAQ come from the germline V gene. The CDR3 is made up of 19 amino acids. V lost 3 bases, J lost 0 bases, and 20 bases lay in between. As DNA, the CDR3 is TGTGCCAGCAGCTTTACGGAGGGGTTAATTACTCCGAACACCGGGGAGCTGTTTTTT. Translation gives CASSFTEGLITPNTGELFF.

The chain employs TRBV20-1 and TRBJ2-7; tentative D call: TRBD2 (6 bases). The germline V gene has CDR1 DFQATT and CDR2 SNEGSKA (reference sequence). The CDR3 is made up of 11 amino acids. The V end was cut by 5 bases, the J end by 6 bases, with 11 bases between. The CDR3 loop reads CSAQRVGEQYF. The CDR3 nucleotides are TGCAGTGCTCAGCGGGTCGGCGAGCAGTACTTC.

CDR3 coding DNA: TGCGCCAGCAGTGAGATTCGGACAGGGGAGACCCAGTACTTC. Its protein is CASSEIRTGETQYF. The V call is TRBV10-1, the J call TRBJ2-5; 8 bases align to TRBD1. V shed 2 bases and J 5 bases; nucleotides not matched to a gene: 4. The CDR3 contains 14 residues. Per the germline V gene, CDR1 is WNHNN and CDR2 is SYGVQD (reference sequence).

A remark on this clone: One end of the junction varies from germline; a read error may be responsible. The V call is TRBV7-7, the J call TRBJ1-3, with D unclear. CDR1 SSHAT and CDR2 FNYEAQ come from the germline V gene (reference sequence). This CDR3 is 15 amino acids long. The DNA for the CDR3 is TGTGCTAGCAGCTTAGGAATGAGTAATGGAAACACCATATATTTT. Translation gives CASSLGMSNGNTIYF.